This T cell receptor (beta chain) appears in the sequencing data of a study of blood T cell repertoires in COVID-19. V was trimmed by 3 bases and J by 6 bases, leaving 11 bases between them. This CDR3 is built from 14 residues. CDR1 and CDR2 (germline): LGHDT, YNNKEL (reference sequence). The table came from immunoSEQ multiplex PCR; TCRdb's copy has only in-frame clones and leaves some out. The data contain about 280,000 clones, about 85% of them singletons. The chain has TRBV3-1 (or the pseudogene TRBV3-2) and TRBJ2-2, with TRBD2 as a possible D gene (6 bases). Sequenced input: PBMCs or T cells enriched from blood (not recorded which). This TCR was recovered from a woman aged 50 to 60 who had recovered from COVID-19. This CDR3 reads CASSQASVAGELFF. CDR3 DNA sequence: TGTGCCAGCAGCCAGGCTAGCGTGGCCGGGGAGCTGTTTTTT.